This T cell receptor beta chain was observed in a study of shared clonotypes between healthy human individuals. Whole-study context: Three CD4 naive, three CD4 memory, two CD8 naive and one CD8 memory plate were used per donor. Study results and limitations: Few donors limited the genetic and exposure-history diversity represented.

Each subset's genomic DNA was split evenly across several immunoSEQ plates. The method was immunoSEQ multiplex PCR; TCRdb's version includes in-frame clones alone and lacks a portion of them. The data contain 2,100,000 or so clones, approximately 94% of them singletons. V lost 4 bases, J lost 5 bases, and 6 bases stayed unmatched. CDR3 length equals 16 residues. Looked up from germline, CDR1 is SGHTA and CDR2 is FQGNSA. As to this clone: Its specificity is not known.

Sequencing input: naive CD4+ T cells sorted from blood. The subset denotes: CD45RA+ positively selected. V gene TRBV7-2 combines with J gene TRBJ2-5; TRBD2 matches 14 bases. The receptor was derived from a man between 18 and 29 years old in good health. For the CDR3, the DNA is TGTGCCAGCAGCTCCAGACTAGCGGGGGGGCTTGAGACCCAGTACTTC. Translation gives CASSSRLAGGLETQYF.